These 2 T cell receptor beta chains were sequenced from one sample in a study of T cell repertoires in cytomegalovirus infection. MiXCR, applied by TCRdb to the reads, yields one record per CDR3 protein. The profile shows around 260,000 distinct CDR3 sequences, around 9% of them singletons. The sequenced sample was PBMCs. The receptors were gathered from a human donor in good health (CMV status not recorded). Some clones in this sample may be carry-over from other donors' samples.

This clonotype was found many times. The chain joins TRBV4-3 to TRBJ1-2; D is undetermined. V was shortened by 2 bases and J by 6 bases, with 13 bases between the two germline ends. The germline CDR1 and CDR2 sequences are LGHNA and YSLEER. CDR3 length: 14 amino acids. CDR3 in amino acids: CASSQTGSGDGYTF. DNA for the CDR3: TGCGCCAGCAGCCAAACGGGCTCCGGTGATGGCTACACCTTC.

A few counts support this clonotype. Written as DNA, the CDR3 is TGCAGTATTAGAAAACCAGGCACAGATACGCAGTATTTT. Its protein is CSIRKPGTDTQYF. The genes are TRBV20-1 and TRBJ2-3; D is unresolved. V lost 8 bases, J lost 1 base, and 13 bases lay in between. Per germline, CDR1 DFQATT and CDR2 SNEGSKA (reference sequence). This CDR3 has 13 amino acids.